Listed below are T cell receptor beta chains from one sample, sequenced in a study of cytomegalovirus exposure and HLA in healthy donors. The repertoire was sequenced with immunoSEQ multiplex PCR; TCRdb's copy has only in-frame clones and lacks some. The table has around 190,000 clones, approximately 78% seen once. Sequencing used PBMCs. Source of these receptors: a woman aged 25 to 39 in good health and CMV-seropositive. The CDR3 runs from the conserved cysteine through the conserved F or W. Each record gives: J gene, D gene, V gene, clone size, CDR3 protein, CDR3 DNA. The D gene is left open where the match is weak. Clone size, where shown, is once, few, many, or a class for clones that have expanded.

J: TRBJ2-1; D: -; V: TRBV6-4; size: -; CDR3: CASSDFLYNEQFF; DNA: TGTGCCAGCAGTGACTTTCTCTACAATGAGCAGTTCTTC
J: TRBJ2-1; D: TRBD2; V: TRBV19; size: -; CDR3: CASSMDREGYNEQFF; DNA: TGTGCCAGTAGTATGGATCGGGAGGGATACAATGAGCAGTTCTTC
J: TRBJ2-7; D: TRBD1; V: TRBV4-2; size: once; CDR3: CASSQTQGYEQYF; DNA: TGTGCCAGCAGCCAGACACAGGGGTACGAGCAGTACTTC
J: TRBJ1-2; D: TRBD1; V: TRBV11-2; size: -; CDR3: CASSSLVRQGANYGYTF; DNA: TGTGCCAGCAGCTCCCTGGTTCGACAGGGTGCTAACTATGGCTACACCTTC
J: TRBJ1-1; D: -; V: TRBV19; size: once; CDR3: CASSKARSRGTEAFF; DNA: TGTGCCAGTAGTAAGGCTAGGTCCAGAGGGACTGAAGCTTTCTTT
J: TRBJ2-3; D: -; V: TRBV5-1; size: -; CDR3: CASSPQEADTQYF; DNA: TGCGCCAGCAGTCCCCAGGAGGCAGATACGCAGTATTTT
J: TRBJ2-2; D: -; V: TRBV28; size: -; CDR3: CASSPYRVLGELFF; DNA: TGTGCCAGCAGTCCATACAGGGTCCTCGGGGAGCTGTTTTTT
J: TRBJ2-7; D: TRBD2; V: TRBV4-1; size: -; CDR3: CASSQEFGGGRALYEQYF; DNA: TGCGCCAGCAGCCAAGAGTTCGGGGGGGGACGCGCCCTCTACGAGCAGTACTTC
J: TRBJ2-3; D: -; V: TRBV7-7; size: -; CDR3: CASSPSTRAHTDTQYF; DNA: TGTGCTAGCAGCCCCTCCACGAGGGCCCACACAGATACGCAGTATTTT
J: TRBJ2-1; D: -; V: TRBV7-9; size: -; CDR3: CASSLAGGGRVNEQFF; DNA: TGTGCCAGCAGCTTAGCGGGAGGGGGGCGTGTCAATGAGCAGTTCTTC
J: TRBJ2-1; D: -; V: TRBV4-2; size: -; CDR3: CASSQERAFGSNEQFF; DNA: TGTGCCAGCAGCCAAGAGCGGGCTTTCGGTTCGAATGAGCAGTTCTTC
J: TRBJ2-1; D: TRBD2; V: TRBV27; size: -; CDR3: CASSLGTRGFEQFF; DNA: TGTGCCAGCAGTTTAGGGACTAGAGGTTTTGAGCAGTTCTTC
J: TRBJ2-1; D: TRBD1; V: TRBV6-1; size: -; CDR3: CASSEVPGTGNSNEQFF; DNA: TGTGCCAGCAGTGAAGTTCCCGGGACAGGGAATAGCAATGAGCAGTTCTTC
J: TRBJ2-5; D: TRBD1; V: TRBV30; size: once; CDR3: CAWSATGGRETQYF; DNA: TGTGCCTGGAGTGCGACAGGGGGCCGAGAGACCCAGTACTTC
J: TRBJ2-1; D: TRBD1; V: TRBV30; size: -; CDR3: CAWGTGYNEQFF; DNA: TGTGCCTGGGGGACAGGCTACAATGAGCAGTTCTTC
J: TRBJ2-3; D: TRBD1; V: TRBV28; size: -; CDR3: CASSFLPRGLGTDTQYF; DNA: TGTGCCAGCAGTTTCTTGCCCAGGGGGCTAGGGACAGATACGCAGTATTTT
J: TRBJ2-7; D: -; V: TRBV19; size: once; CDR3: CATRQATARGEQYF; DNA: TGTGCCACCCGACAGGCCACCGCCCGCGGCGAGCAGTACTTC
J: TRBJ1-2; D: -; V: TRBV15; size: once; CDR3: CATSSPPGGDGYTF; DNA: TGTGCCACCAGCAGTCCCCCAGGAGGGGATGGCTACACCTTC
J: TRBJ2-7; D: TRBD2; V: TRBV4-3; size: -; CDR3: CASSQDSGSNRLYF; DNA: TGCGCCAGCAGCCAAGATAGCGGGAGTAACCGTTTGTACTTC
J: TRBJ2-1; D: -; V: TRBV30; size: -; CDR3: CAWNVGDREQFF; DNA: TGTGCCTGGAATGTAGGGGATCGCGAGCAGTTCTTC
J: TRBJ2-5; D: -; V: TRBV6-6; size: -; CDR3: CASSYPEETQYF; DNA: TGTGCCAGCAGTTACCCAGAAGAGACCCAGTACTTC
J: TRBJ2-1; D: TRBD1; V: TRBV6-5; size: few; CDR3: CASSSGQYYNEQFF; DNA: TGTGCCAGCAGCTCGGGACAGTACTACAATGAGCAGTTCTTC
J: TRBJ1-3; D: -; V: TRBV5-1; size: -; CDR3: CASSLGGGLHSGNTIYF; DNA: TGCGCCAGCAGCTTGGGCGGCGGCCTCCACTCTGGAAACACCATATATTTT
J: TRBJ1-5; D: -; V: TRBV19; size: -; CDR3: CASSWGGDQPQHF; DNA: TGTGCCAGTAGTTGGGGCGGGGATCAGCCCCAGCATTTT
J: TRBJ2-7; D: -; V: TRBV10-3; size: -; CDR3: CAISDRTVPYEQYF; DNA: TGTGCCATCAGTGATAGGACAGTTCCCTACGAGCAGTACTTC
J: TRBJ2-7; D: -; V: TRBV7-9; size: -; CDR3: CASSSARREIYEQYF; DNA: TGTGCCAGCAGCTCGGCTCGTCGGGAGATCTACGAGCAGTACTTC
J: TRBJ1-6; D: -; V: TRBV9; size: -; CDR3: CASSVGPDNSPLHF; DNA: TGTGCCAGCAGCGTAGGGCCTGATAATTCACCCCTCCACTTT
J: TRBJ1-2; D: TRBD1; V: TRBV4-3; size: few; CDR3: CASSQDLTGALYGYTF; DNA: TGCGCCAGCAGCCAGGACCTGACAGGGGCCCTCTATGGCTACACCTTC
J: TRBJ1-2; D: -; V: TRBV5-1; size: once; CDR3: CASSLRGSWGYTF; DNA: TGCGCCAGCAGCTTGAGAGGATCATGGGGCTACACCTTC
J: TRBJ2-6; D: TRBD2; V: TRBV30; size: -; CDR3: CAWSAGGFSGANVLTF; DNA: TGTGCCTGGAGTGCGGGAGGGTTCTCTGGGGCCAACGTCCTGACTTTC
J: TRBJ1-5; D: TRBD1; V: TRBV28; size: -; CDR3: CASRFDRVSNQPQHF; DNA: TGTGCCAGCAGATTCGACAGGGTTAGCAATCAGCCCCAGCATTTT
J: TRBJ2-3; D: -; V: TRBV28; size: -; CDR3: CASSFGGSDTQYF; DNA: TGTGCCAGCAGTTTTGGGGGGTCAGATACGCAGTATTTT
J: TRBJ1-1; D: -; V: TRBV6-6; size: -; CDR3: CASSYFQGLGAEAFF; DNA: TGTGCCAGCAGTTACTTCCAGGGCTTAGGGGCTGAAGCTTTCTTT